This T cell receptor (beta chain) was captured in a study of blood T cell repertoires in COVID-19. This CDR3 has 17 amino acids. Germline V gene data show CDR1 as LNHDA and CDR2 as SQIVND (reference sequence). The ends lost 2 bases at V and 4 bases at J; junction bases unmatched: 14. Original processing methods: Reference gene primer amplification gave estimated nucleated cell counts. Produced via immunoSEQ multiplex PCR; TCRdb's table is partial and in-frame only. V and J calls and clone size are copied from that table; D and trimming were computed from the DNA. The table has a few hundred thousand clones, around 84% seen once.

The rearrangement joins TRBV19 to TRBJ2-7, with 7 positions matching TRBD2. This TCR was sampled from a woman aged 40-49 years who had recovered from COVID-19. Sequenced sample: PBMCs or T cells enriched from blood (not recorded which). The CDR3 region is CASSISGQRGPSYEQYF. Here the CDR3 DNA reads TGTGCCAGTAGTATAAGCGGCCAGCGGGGACCTTCATACGAGCAGTACTTC.